A selection of T cell receptor beta chains follows, all from one sample in a study of blood T cell repertoires in COVID-19. Method: immunoSEQ multiplex PCR; TCRdb's copy keeps in-frame clones and lacks some. The sample lists some 100,000 clones; around 92% were seen once. The specimen was peripheral blood. The receptors come from a woman aged 60-75 years with active COVID-19. The CDR3 runs from the conserved cysteine through the conserved F or W. D genes are given only for firm matches. Size tells how often a clone was seen (once, few, many) or the class of an expanded clone, and some rows leave it out.

J gene	V gene	D gene	clone size	CDR3 protein	CDR3 DNA
TRBJ2-1	TRBV29-1	TRBD2	few	CSVAPGLAGHEQFF	TGCAGCGTTGCTCCAGGACTAGCGGGACATGAGCAGTTCTTC
TRBJ1-1	TRBV27	TRBD1	-	CASSYYTGGRTEAFF	TGTGCCAGCAGTTACTATACAGGGGGTAGGACTGAAGCTTTCTTT
TRBJ1-2	TRBV19	-	once	CASYRGLLQGYTF	TGTGCCAGTTACCGGGGACTCCTGCAAGGCTACACCTTC
TRBJ1-1	TRBV28	-	few	CASSPVGGDTEAFF	TGTGCCAGCAGTCCTGTGGGGGGGGACACTGAAGCTTTCTTT
TRBJ2-7	TRBV2	TRBD2	-	CASRGLAGIHEQYF	TGTGCCAGCAGGGGGCTAGCGGGAATCCACGAGCAGTACTTC
TRBJ2-3	TRBV28	TRBD2	-	CASSLGSGRTDTQYF	TGTGCCAGCAGTTTAGGGAGCGGGAGAACAGATACGCAGTATTTT
TRBJ1-6	TRBV27	-	-	CASSLVGGANSPLHF	TGTGCCAGCAGTTTGGTGGGAGGGGCGAATTCACCCCTCCACTTT
TRBJ1-1	TRBV18	TRBD1	-	CASSRGTGGVGTEAFF	TGTGCCAGCTCACGGGGGACAGGGGGCGTGGGCACTGAAGCTTTCTTT
TRBJ1-4	TRBV5-1	-	-	CASQGTPTNEKLFF	TGCGCCAGCCAAGGGACACCAACTAATGAAAAACTGTTTTTT
TRBJ2-5	TRBV12-3/TRBV12-4	-	-	CASTKETQYF	TGTGCCAGCACAAAAGAGACCCAGTACTTC
TRBJ2-5	TRBV4-2	TRBD1	-	CASSQDGQGAQKTQYF	TGTGCCAGCAGCCAAGATGGGCAGGGGGCGCAAAAGACCCAGTACTTC
TRBJ2-1	TRBV28	TRBD2	-	CASSSRLAEKYNEQFF	TGTGCCAGCAGTTCCCGACTAGCGGAGAAATACAATGAGCAGTTCTTC
TRBJ1-5	TRBV9	TRBD1	-	CASSDRDRINQPQHF	TGTGCCAGCAGCGACCGGGACAGGATCAATCAGCCCCAGCATTTT
TRBJ2-7	TRBV29-1	TRBD2	-	CSAASGVSYEQYF	TGCAGCGCAGCTAGCGGAGTATCCTACGAGCAGTACTTC
TRBJ2-5	TRBV3-1/TRBV3-2	TRBD2	-	CASSQQIAGAQETQYF	TGTGCCAGCAGCCAACAAATAGCGGGGGCCCAAGAGACCCAGTACTTC
TRBJ2-7	TRBV28	-	-	CATNSFYEQYF	TGTGCCACCAACAGCTTTTACGAGCAGTACTTC
TRBJ2-5	TRBV28	-	-	CATSNSAGNKETQYF	TGTGCCACTTCCAACTCCGCGGGAAACAAAGAGACCCAGTACTTC
TRBJ2-1	TRBV10-3	TRBD2	once	CAISEEREQFF	TGTGCCATCAGTGAGGAGCGGGAGCAATTCTTC
TRBJ1-1	TRBV2	TRBD1	-	CASGTGGMNTEAFF	TGTGCCAGTGGGACAGGGGGAATGAACACTGAAGCTTTCTTT
TRBJ2-1	TRBV2	TRBD2	-	CASRKGLAGVSYNEQFF	TGTGCCAGCAGGAAGGGACTAGCGGGAGTATCCTACAATGAGCAGTTCTTC
TRBJ2-7	TRBV2	TRBD1	-	CASRPGQGGYEQYF	TGTGCCAGCAGGCCGGGACAGGGGGGTTACGAGCAGTACTTC
TRBJ2-5	TRBV10-3	TRBD1	-	CAISHSDRTSGTQYF	TGTGCCATCAGTCATTCGGACAGGACGTCTGGGACCCAGTACTTC
TRBJ1-5	TRBV11-2	TRBD1	-	CASSLGQLNQPQHF	TGTGCCAGCAGCTTGGGACAGCTCAATCAGCCCCAGCATTTT
TRBJ1-6	TRBV9	-	-	CASSVFEQVNSPLHF	TGTGCCAGCAGCGTCTTTGAACAGGTTAATTCACCCCTCCACTTT
TRBJ1-2	TRBV7-8	TRBD1	-	CASSFSGQGSYTF	TGTGCCAGCAGCTTTTCCGGACAGGGGAGCTACACCTTC
TRBJ1-6	TRBV4-3	-	-	CASSQEAKNSPLHF	TGCGCCAGCAGCCAAGAGGCCAAGAATTCACCCCTCCACTTT
TRBJ1-1	TRBV30	-	-	CAWSLQGNTEAFF	TGTGCCTGGAGTCTCCAGGGGAACACTGAAGCTTTCTTT
TRBJ2-3	TRBV7-3	-	-	CASSLGVGANTDTQYF	TGTGCCAGCAGCTTAGGAGTTGGGGCAAACACAGATACGCAGTATTTT
TRBJ1-3	TRBV19	-	-	CASSESSGNTIYF	TGTGCCAGTAGCGAGTCCTCTGGAAACACCATATATTTT
TRBJ2-5	TRBV7-2	-	-	CASSPTGETQYF	TGTGCCAGCAGCCCCACCGGAGAGACCCAGTACTTC
TRBJ2-2	TRBV15	-	-	CATKGAGLNTGELFF	TGTGCCACCAAGGGTGCGGGGTTGAACACCGGGGAGCTGTTTTTT
TRBJ2-3	TRBV5-5	-	-	CASSNTRDTQYF	TGTGCCAGCAGCAATACAAGAGATACGCAGTATTTT
TRBJ1-1	TRBV24-1	-	-	CATSDRGRNTEAFF	TGTGCCACCAGTGACAGGGGTAGGAACACTGAAGCTTTCTTT
TRBJ1-1	TRBV12-5	-	-	CASGPGHPGPEAFF	TGTGCTAGTGGGCCCGGACACCCCGGACCTGAAGCTTTCTTT
TRBJ2-1	TRBV7-8	TRBD1	-	CASSALDRVGYNEQFF	TGTGCCAGCAGCGCACTCGACAGGGTCGGATACAATGAGCAGTTCTTC
TRBJ2-5	TRBV6-2/TRBV6-3	-	-	CASSYSLETQYF	TGTGCCAGCAGTTACAGCCTAGAGACCCAGTACTTC
TRBJ2-1	TRBV9	TRBD2	-	CASSTRTSGLNNEQFF	TGTGCCAGCAGCACCCGGACTAGCGGGCTTAACAATGAGCAGTTCTTC
TRBJ1-3	TRBV6-5	-	-	CASIIDNSGNTIYF	TGTGCCAGCATCATAGACAACTCTGGAAACACCATATATTTT
TRBJ2-2	TRBV4-1	TRBD2	-	CASSQGTSGSIGSGELFF	TGCGCCAGCAGCCAAGGGACTAGCGGGAGTATAGGGTCCGGGGAGCTGTTTTTT
TRBJ1-5	TRBV6-5	-	-	CASGRDSYSNQPQHF	TGTGCCAGCGGGAGGGATTCGTATAGCAATCAGCCCCAGCATTTT
TRBJ2-3	TRBV11-3	TRBD2	-	CASSLDPSGRAGNTQYF	TGTGCCAGCAGCTTAGACCCTAGCGGGAGGGCCGGTAATACGCAGTATTTT
TRBJ1-5	TRBV10-3	-	-	CAISVNGGNQPQHF	TGTGCCATCAGTGTGAACGGGGGCAATCAGCCCCAGCATTTT
TRBJ1-1	TRBV13	TRBD1	-	CASSPRQGVVEAFF	TGTGCCAGCAGCCCTCGACAGGGGGTTGTTGAAGCTTTCTTT
TRBJ1-5	TRBV30	TRBD1	-	CAWQGQLNQPQHF	TGTGCCTGGCAGGGACAGCTCAATCAGCCCCAGCATTTT
TRBJ2-2	TRBV19	TRBD1	-	CASSPRNRGLTGELFF	TGTGCCAGTAGCCCACGAAACAGGGGGCTCACCGGGGAGCTGTTTTTT
TRBJ1-2	TRBV5-1	-	-	CASSLDPTATYGYTF	TGCGCCAGCAGCTTGGATCCGACAGCCACCTATGGCTACACCTTC
TRBJ2-5	TRBV28	-	-	CASSLLAEETQYF	TGTGCCAGCAGTTTATTGGCGGAAGAGACCCAGTACTTC
TRBJ1-1	TRBV24-1	TRBD1	-	CATSDPGGREAFF	TGTGCCACCAGTGATCCAGGGGGGAGAGAAGCTTTCTTT
TRBJ1-2	TRBV28	TRBD1	-	CASSPDRGYGYTF	TGTGCCAGCAGCCCCGACAGGGGATATGGCTACACCTTC
TRBJ1-2	TRBV25-1	TRBD1	-	CASSPKGITGGVDGYTF	TGTGCCAGCAGTCCCAAAGGGATTACAGGGGGCGTTGATGGCTACACCTTC
TRBJ1-1	TRBV10-3	-	once	CAISPIQVMNTEAFF	TGTGCCATCAGCCCCATACAGGTCATGAACACTGAAGCTTTCTTT
TRBJ2-2	TRBV9	TRBD2	-	CASSVAGGGPTGELFF	TGTGCCAGCAGCGTAGCCGGGGGAGGGCCGACCGGGGAGCTGTTTTTT
TRBJ1-2	TRBV5-6	-	-	CASSLWTRVEMNYGYTF	TGTGCCAGCAGCTTGTGGACCAGGGTTGAAATGAACTATGGCTACACCTTC